This T cell receptor beta chain was obtained from a study of response to subunit inactivated influenza vaccine. Study results and limitations: Only a handful of new T cells, the authors suggested, are recruited with each seasonal influenza vaccination.

This clonotype has only a few counts. Antigen unknown. Each CDR3 protein gets one entry after TCRdb re-called the RT-PCR reads with MiXCR. Of over 150,000 distinct CDR3 sequences in the sample, approximately 11% were seen once. The V gene's germline CDR1 is DFQATT and CDR2 SNEGSKA (reference sequence). V was shortened by 1 base and J by 4 bases, with 16 bases between the two germline ends. The CDR3 has 15 amino acids. The TCR comes from a man between 50 and 75 years old who received an inactivated influenza vaccine. Sequencing used CD8+ T cells sorted from PBMCs, obtained less than 30 months after vaccination. This rearrangement joins TRBV20-1 to TRBJ1-2; D remains unclear. DNA of the CDR3: TGCAGTGCTAGAGTCTTCTCCCATCCCGTCTATGGCTACACCTTC. Translated: CSARVFSHPVYGYTF.